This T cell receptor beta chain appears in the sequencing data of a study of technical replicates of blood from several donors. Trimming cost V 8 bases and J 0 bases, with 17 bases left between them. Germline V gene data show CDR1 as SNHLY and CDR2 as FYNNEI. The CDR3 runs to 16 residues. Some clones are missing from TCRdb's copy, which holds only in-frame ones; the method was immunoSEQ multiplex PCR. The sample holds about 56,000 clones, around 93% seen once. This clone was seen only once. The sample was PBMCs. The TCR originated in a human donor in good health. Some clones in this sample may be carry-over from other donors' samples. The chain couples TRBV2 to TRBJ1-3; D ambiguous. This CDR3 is CASGGTTKHSGNTIYF. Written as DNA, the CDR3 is TGTGCCAGCGGTGGTACAACCAAACACTCTGGAAACACCATATATTTT. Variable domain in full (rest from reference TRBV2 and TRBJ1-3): EPEVTQTPSHQVTQMGQEVILRCVPISNHLYFYWYRQILGQKVEFLVSFYNNEISEKSEIFDDQFSVERPDGSNFTLKIRSTKLEDSAMYFCASGGTTKHSGNTIYFGEGSWLTVV.